The entry that follows covers one T cell receptor beta chain sequence. The target antigen is unknown. This entry belongs to a study of shared clonotypes between healthy human individuals. In the original processing: Filtering of immunoSEQ junctional sequences could not match full-length read filtering. The assay was immunoSEQ multiplex PCR, and TCRdb's table has in-frame clones only and misses some. Clonal size and the V and J genes are those of that table, whereas D and trimming came from the DNA. This table has more than 2 million clones, approximately 92% appearing once. Study conclusions and caveats: Relative to clonotypes present in all four donors, those not shared had lower generation probabilities.

The naive CD8 subset, CD45RO-negative cells positively selected for CCR7, excluded terminally differentiated effector memory CD45RA+ cells. Only Caucasian adults living in Nashville, Tennessee made up the donor group. The CDR3 loop spans 15 amino acids. Trimming cost V 0 bases and J 0 bases; bases outside gene matches: 0. Germline CDR1 is SGHTS and CDR2 is YDEGEE. The chain is built from TRBV5-8 and TRBJ2-1; 7 positions agree with TRBD2. The TCR comes from a man between 18 and 29 years old in good health. Some clones in this sample may be carry-over from other donors' samples. Sequenced: naive CD8+ T cells from PBMCs. In DNA form, the CDR3 reads TGTGCCAGCAGCTTGGGCGGGAGCTCCTACAATGAGCAGTTCTTC. This translates into CASSLGGSSYNEQFF.